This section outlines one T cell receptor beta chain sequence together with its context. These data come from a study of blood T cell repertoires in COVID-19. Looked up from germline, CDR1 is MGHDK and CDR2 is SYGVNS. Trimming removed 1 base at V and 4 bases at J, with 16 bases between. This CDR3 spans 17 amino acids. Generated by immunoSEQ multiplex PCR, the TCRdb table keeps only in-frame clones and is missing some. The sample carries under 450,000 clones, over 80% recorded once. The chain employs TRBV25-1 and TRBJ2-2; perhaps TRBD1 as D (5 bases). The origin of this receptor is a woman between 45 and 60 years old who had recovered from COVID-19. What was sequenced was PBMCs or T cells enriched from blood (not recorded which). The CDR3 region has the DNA TGTGCCAGCAGTGAATTGGAGCGAGACAGCATCACCGGGGAGCTGTTTTTT. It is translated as CASSELERDSITGELFF.